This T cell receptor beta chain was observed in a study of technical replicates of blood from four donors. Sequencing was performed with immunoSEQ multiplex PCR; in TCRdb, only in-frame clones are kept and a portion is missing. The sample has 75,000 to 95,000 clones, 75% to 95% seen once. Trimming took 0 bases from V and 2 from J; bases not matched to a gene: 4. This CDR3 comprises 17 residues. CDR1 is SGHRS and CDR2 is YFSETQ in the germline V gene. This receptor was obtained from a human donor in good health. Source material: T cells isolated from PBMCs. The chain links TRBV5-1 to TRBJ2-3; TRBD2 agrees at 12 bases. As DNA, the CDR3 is TGCGCCAGCAGCTTGGATCCTAGCGGGGGGGTCACAGATACGCAGTATTTT. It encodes CASSLDPSGGVTDTQYF.